Below, 21 T cell receptor beta chains from the same sample are listed, as sequenced in a study of cytomegalovirus exposure and HLA in healthy donors. The PCR employed 60 Vbeta primers together with 13 Jbeta primers. Here immunoSEQ multiplex PCR was the method, and the copy in TCRdb shows in-frame clones only, minus some. The sample consists of roughly 130,000 clones, around three fifths of them appearing once. The sequenced sample was PBMCs. Receptors were obtained from a male donor in good health and CMV-seronegative.

The gene calls are TRBV9 and TRBJ1-5, with D uncertain. Germline V gene data show CDR1 as SGDLS and CDR2 as YYNGEE. V lost 1 base, J lost 7 bases, and 6 bases lay in between. CDR3 length equals 12 residues. The CDR3 DNA reads as TGTGCCAGCAGCGTAATGGGCCAGCCCCAGCATTTT. Translating it yields CASSVMGQPQHF.

With respect to this clone: A much bigger clone sits one base away, suggesting this may be a read error. Other DNA sequences in this specimen translate into the identical CDR3. The chain uses TRBV5-4 and TRBJ1-1; D gene unclear. The length of the CDR3 is 12 residues. In germline, CDR1 is SGHNT, CDR2 YYREEE (reference sequence). With 2 bases removed from V and 4 bases from J, the gap between germline ends came to 6 bases. The CDR3 reads CASSLRGTEAFF. DNA for the CDR3: TGTGCCAGCAGCTTAAGAGGCACTGAAGCTTTCTTT.

The J gene is TRBJ1-2, the V gene TRBV30, with 9 bases fitting TRBD1. The germline CDR1 and CDR2 sequences are GTSNPN and SVGIG (reference sequence). Losses at the gene ends were 3 bases for V and 8 bases for J; bases not matched to a gene: 7. CDR3 length: 13 residues. For the CDR3, the DNA is TGTGCCTGGAGGGCCACAGGGGGCGCCGGCTACACCTTC. It translates to CAWRATGGAGYTF.

The chain joins TRBV15 to TRBJ1-4; D possibly corresponds to TRBD1 (6 bases). The CDR3 is made up of 16 amino acids. Trimming cost V 0 bases and J 5 bases, with 13 bases left between them. Germline V gives CDR1 LNHNV, CDR2 YYDKDF (reference sequence). The CDR3 nucleotides read TGTGCCACCAGCAGAGATCTGGACAGCCAGAATGAAAAACTGTTTTTT. This translates into CATSRDLDSQNEKLFF.

This clone appeared a few times. The chain has TRBV27 and TRBJ2-7, with 8 bases identical to TRBD1. The CDR3 extends over 16 amino acids. Germline assignment: CDR1 MNHEY and CDR2 SMNVEV (reference sequence). Germline trimming cut 5 bases from V and 5 bases from J; bases unmatched to any gene: 14. In DNA, the CDR3 is TGTGCCAGCAGTGACCTTATGGACAGGGTTTTGCACGAGCAGTACTTC. Its translation: CASSDLMDRVLHEQYF.

V and J are TRBV6-5 and TRBJ2-7; 8 positions agree with TRBD1. This CDR3 contains 15 residues. The junction had 7 bases not matched to a gene; V was cut back by 2 bases and J by 4 bases. The V gene's germline CDR1 is MNHEY and CDR2 SVGAGI. The CDR3 here is CASSYGQGWRYEQYF. The DNA of the CDR3 is TGTGCCAGCAGTTACGGACAGGGATGGAGGTACGAGCAGTACTTC.

This chain uses TRBV27 with TRBJ2-3, with TRBD2 identical over 14 bases. This CDR3 spans 19 amino acids. J was trimmed by 1 base and V by 4 bases; bases with no gene match: 10. Germline V gene lookup returns CDR1 MNHEY and CDR2 SMNVEV (reference sequence). The CDR3 DNA is TGTGCCAGCAGTTCCCCGACTAGCGGGGGGGACAGGGGCACAGATACGCAGTATTTT. Residues: CASSSPTSGGDRGTDTQYF.

J is TRBJ1-1 and V is TRBV2; 8 nucleotides match TRBD1. CDR3 length: 15 amino acids. V was clipped by 6 bases and J by 5 bases; unmatched bases: 11. Germline assignment: CDR1 SNHLY and CDR2 FYNNEI. CDR3 in DNA: TGTGCCAGCAGGTACCTAACGACAGGGGTGACTGAAGCTTTCTTT. Protein product: CASRYLTTGVTEAFF.

J is TRBJ1-5 and V is TRBV18; D is ambiguous. In germline, CDR1 is KGHSH, CDR2 LQKENI. The CDR3 totals 13 residues. The V gene lost 6 bases and the J gene lost 1 base, with 7 bases spanning the gap. The CDR3 DNA is TGTGCCAGCTCTGGAGGGAGCAATCAGCCCCAGCATTTT. Protein sequence: CASSGGSNQPQHF.

The V call is TRBV9, the J call TRBJ1-2; D might be TRBD1 (5 bases). From germline, CDR1 is SGDLS and CDR2 YYNGEE. V was shortened by 4 bases and J by 2 bases, with 12 bases between the two germline ends. This CDR3 has 14 amino acids. DNA of the CDR3: TGTGCCAGCAGCCCATCGACAGTCAACTATGGCTACACCTTC. Its protein product is CASSPSTVNYGYTF.

The chain couples TRBV7-2 to TRBJ2-1; TRBD2 agrees at 7 bases. This CDR3 comprises 14 residues. V lost 1 base to trimming and J lost 6 bases; unmatched junction nucleotides: 3. From germline, CDR1 is SGHTA and CDR2 FQGNSA. This chain's CDR3 is CASSLGEGFNEQFF. In DNA, the CDR3 is TGTGCCAGCAGCTTAGGGGAGGGCTTCAATGAGCAGTTCTTC.

The gene calls are TRBV5-4 and TRBJ2-1; D gene ambiguous. V was pared by 1 base and J by 6 bases, with 14 bases between. The CDR3 has 15 amino acids. The germline V gene has CDR1 SGHNT and CDR2 YYREEE (reference sequence). The CDR3 here is CASSLLLGGGNEQFF. CDR3 in DNA: TGTGCCAGCAGCTTGTTGCTTGGTGGCGGCAATGAGCAGTTCTTC.

The chain links TRBV7-2 to TRBJ2-2; 7 bases are shared with TRBD1. V lost 6 bases to trimming and J lost 1 base; unmatched junction nucleotides: 2. The CDR3 length is 14 residues. CDR1 and CDR2 from the germline V gene are SGHTA and FQGNSA. CDR3 sequence (DNA): TGTGCCAGCAGAAGACAGGGGAACACCGGGGAGCTGTTTTTT. Its protein is CASRRQGNTGELFF. Filled out from reference TRBV7-2 and TRBJ2-2, the complete variable domain reads GAGVSQSPSNKVTEKGKDVELRCDPISGHTALYWYRQSLGQGLEFLIYFQGNSAPDKSGLPSDRFSAERTGGSVSTLTIQRTQQEDSAVYLCASRRQGNTGELFFGEGSRLTVL.

This clone has more than one count but fewer than ten. The J gene is TRBJ1-2, the V gene TRBV6-5; a weak D match, TRBD1 (5 bases). Germline V lookup: CDR1 MNHEY, CDR2 SVGAGI. This CDR3 is 14 amino acids long. V was trimmed by 0 bases and J by 3 bases, leaving 8 bases between them. CDR3 coding DNA: TGTGCCAGCAGTTACTCGCGGGGACACTATGGCTACACCTTC. It translates to CASSYSRGHYGYTF.

This clone was observed a handful of times. Without the conserved terminal phenylalanine or tryptophan, this CDR3 likely stems from a read error. V usage is TRBV20-1 and J usage is TRBJ1-2; D unresolved. Germline CDR1 and CDR2: DFQATT and SNEGSKA (reference sequence). This CDR3 region has 10 residues. Trimming stripped 6 bases from V and 8 bases from J, with 10 bases between. In DNA, the CDR3 is TGCAGTGCCCCGGCCGGAGGCTACACCCTC. This codes for CSAPAGGYTL.

The chain uses TRBV7-9 and TRBJ2-1; perhaps TRBD1 as D (7 bases). Trimming stripped 6 bases from V and 7 bases from J, with 13 bases between. CDR1 is SEHNR, CDR2 FQNEAQ, per germline (reference sequence). This CDR3 has 13 residues. The CDR3 protein is CASSQGGGNEQFF. CDR3 coding DNA: TGTGCCAGCAGTCAGGGGGGCGGGAATGAGCAGTTCTTC.

CDR3 DNA: TGTGCCAGCAGCCCTACCCTAGCGGGGGTCTACAATGAGCAGTTCTTC. As protein: CASSPTLAGVYNEQFF. This sequence joins TRBV27 and TRBJ2-1; 10 nucleotides agree with TRBD2. Germline-derived CDR1 and CDR2 are MNHEY and SMNVEV (reference sequence). The junction had 8 bases not matched to a gene; V was cut back by 6 bases and J by 3 bases. This CDR3 region has 16 residues.

The J gene is TRBJ2-3, the V gene TRBV28; the D gene is possibly TRBD1 (5 bases). This CDR3 region has 16 residues. CDR1 is MDHEN and CDR2 is SYDVKM in the germline V gene. The V end was cut by 7 bases, the J end by 2 bases, with 19 bases between. DNA of the CDR3: TGTGCCAGCACCCTAGTTGGGGCCGCTTACACAGATACGCAGTATTTT. The encoded protein is CASTLVGAAYTDTQYF.

About this clone: Other DNA sequences in the same sample also yield this CDR3. The gene calls are TRBV11-1 and TRBJ2-3, with TRBD1 matching 10 bases. This CDR3 spans 14 amino acids. V lost 5 bases, J lost 6 bases, and 5 bases stayed unmatched. The germline gives CDR1 SGHAT, CDR2 FQDESV (reference sequence). The CDR3 nucleotides are TGTGCCAGCAGCCGGGACAGGGGAGGGGATACGCAGTATTTT. It specifies CASSRDRGGDTQYF. Variable domain in full (rest from reference TRBV11-1 and TRBJ2-3): EAEVAQSPRYKITEKSQAVAFWCDPISGHATLYWYRQILGQGPELLVQFQDESVVDDSQLPKDRFSAERLKGVDSTLKIQPAELGDSAMYLCASSRDRGGDTQYFGPGTRLTVL.

The V and J genes are TRBV9 and TRBJ1-2; D call uncertain. The germline V and J ends were trimmed by 4 bases and 8 bases, with 15 bases remaining between them. The CDR3 has 13 residues. Germline V gene data show CDR1 as SGDLS and CDR2 as YYNGEE. CDR3 nucleotide sequence: TGTGCCAGCAGCCCCCCCGGATCGGGGGGCTACACCTTC. Translation: CASSPPGSGGYTF.

This sequence joins TRBV10-1 and TRBJ1-1; D is possibly TRBD1 (5 bases). Germline V lookup: CDR1 WNHNN, CDR2 SYGVQD (reference sequence). The CDR3 contains 19 residues. The V and J ends lost 7 bases and 3 bases respectively, with 30 bases between them. This chain's CDR3 is CASNRPEPTAGGADTEAFF. The CDR3 DNA reads TGCGCCAGCAATCGACCGGAGCCCACGGCTGGAGGGGCGGACACTGAAGCTTTCTTT.